The TCR beta chain under discussion was sequenced for a study of control samples from healthy donors and cancer patients. The data were produced by immunoSEQ multiplex PCR, yet TCRdb's version contains in-frame clones alone and is incomplete. The table shows 100,000 to 150,000 clones, with around 90% occurring only once. The CDR3 is made up of 12 amino acids. Trimming took off 6 bases at V and 6 bases at J, with 11 bases between the two ends. Per the germline V gene, CDR1 is ENHRY and CDR2 is SYGVKD. The clonotype comes from a middle-aged man in good health. The chain employs TRBV10-3 and TRBJ1-2, with D tentatively TRBD1 (5 bases). Sequences were obtained from blood. The CDR3 DNA sequence: TGTGCCATCAGGGGGGTGGAGGATGGCTACACCTTC. Translation gives CAIRGVEDGYTF.